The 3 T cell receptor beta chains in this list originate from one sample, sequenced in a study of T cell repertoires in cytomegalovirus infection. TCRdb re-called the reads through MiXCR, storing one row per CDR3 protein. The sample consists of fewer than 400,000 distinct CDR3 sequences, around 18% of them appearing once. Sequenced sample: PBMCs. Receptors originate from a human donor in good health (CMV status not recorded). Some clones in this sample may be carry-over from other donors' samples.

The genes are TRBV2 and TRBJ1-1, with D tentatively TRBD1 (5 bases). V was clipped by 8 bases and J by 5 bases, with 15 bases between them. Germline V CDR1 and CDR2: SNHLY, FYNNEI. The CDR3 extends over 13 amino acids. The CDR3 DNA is TGTGCCAGCCGGGACTCCCAGGTTACTGAAGCTTTCTTT. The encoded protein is CASRDSQVTEAFF.

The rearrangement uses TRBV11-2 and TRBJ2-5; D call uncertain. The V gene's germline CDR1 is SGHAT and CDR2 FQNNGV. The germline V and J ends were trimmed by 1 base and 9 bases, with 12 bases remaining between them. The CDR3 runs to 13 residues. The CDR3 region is CASSLGVSGSQYF. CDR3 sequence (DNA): TGTGCCAGCAGCTTAGGCGTTTCTGGGTCCCAGTACTTC.

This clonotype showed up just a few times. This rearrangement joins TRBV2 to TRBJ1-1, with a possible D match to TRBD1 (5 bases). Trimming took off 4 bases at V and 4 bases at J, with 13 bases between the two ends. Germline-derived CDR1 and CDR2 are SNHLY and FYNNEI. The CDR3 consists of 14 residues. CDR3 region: CASSAGGGTTEAFF. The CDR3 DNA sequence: TGTGCCAGCAGTGCGGGCGGGGGGACCACTGAAGCTTTCTTT.